This T cell receptor (beta chain) was captured by sequencing in a study of cytomegalovirus exposure and HLA in healthy donors. General study results and limits: Rare TCR sequences predominated, though certain public TCRs were found in many donors. The classifier reportedly diagnosed cytomegalovirus status with high sensitivity and specificity.

Remarks on this clone: Its antigen remains unknown.

Produced via immunoSEQ multiplex PCR; TCRdb's table is partial and in-frame only. The sample holds under 200,000 clones, about 88% seen once. J lost 8 bases, V lost 1 base, and 11 bases had no gene match. Looked up from germline, CDR1 is LNHDA and CDR2 is SQIVND (reference sequence). The CDR3 is 16 residues long. The sequence came from a woman aged 18-29 years in good health and CMV-seronegative. The rearrangement joins TRBV19 to TRBJ2-1; 7 bases are a match to TRBD2. Specimen: PBMCs. The CDR3, as DNA: TGTGCCAGTAGTATAGTCCGGGGGAGGGCCGGGGATGAGCAGTTCTTC. Its translation: CASSIVRGRAGDEQFF.